This T cell receptor beta chain is from a study of T cells in Graves' hyperthyroidism and ophthalmopathy. Study results and limitations: Clonotypes that were expanded in thyroid above 0.001 mostly appeared in blood too.

RNA transcripts served as the template for amplifying TCR beta CDR3 regions. The HTBI set primed first-round TCR CDR3 RT-PCR. A single record per CDR3 protein comes from TCRdb applying MiXCR to the multiplex PCR reads. The sample lists under 400,000 distinct CDR3 sequences, 15% to 20% occurring once. Note on this clonotype: Its antigen is unidentified.

Exclusion of patients followed from uncontrolled infection, other autoimmune disease, pregnancy or lactation. Diagnoses used clinical symptoms, serum thyroxine and TRAb, thyroid ultrasound and orbital computed tomography. Germline CDR1 and CDR2: KGHDR and SFDVKD. The ends were cut back, 5 bases at V and 0 bases at J, with 13 bases in the middle. CDR3 length: 15 residues. This sequence originates from a woman aged 45-65 years with Graves' hyperthyroidism. This chain uses TRBV24-1 with TRBJ2-7; no definite D call. Specimen: blood. The chain's CDR3 is CATSGPLGNSYEQYF. The CDR3 nucleotides are TGTGCCACCAGTGGTCCCTTAGGGAACTCCTACGAGCAGTACTTC.